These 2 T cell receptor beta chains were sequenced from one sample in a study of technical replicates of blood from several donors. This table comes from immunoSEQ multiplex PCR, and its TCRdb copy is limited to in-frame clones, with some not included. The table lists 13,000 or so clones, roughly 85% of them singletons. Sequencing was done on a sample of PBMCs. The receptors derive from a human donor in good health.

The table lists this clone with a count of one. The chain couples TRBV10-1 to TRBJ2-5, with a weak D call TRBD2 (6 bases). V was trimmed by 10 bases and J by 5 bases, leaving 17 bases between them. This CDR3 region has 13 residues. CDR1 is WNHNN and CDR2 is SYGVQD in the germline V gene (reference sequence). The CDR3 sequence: CATQEGRGETQYF. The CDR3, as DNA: TGCGCCACCCAGGAGGGCCGGGGGGAGACCCAGTACTTC.

The CDR3 sequence is CASSSGTTKETQYF. The DNA for the CDR3 is TGCGCCAGCAGTTCCGGGACTACAAAAGAGACCCAGTACTTC. The chain employs TRBV5-1 and TRBJ2-5; 7 bases map to TRBD2. There are 14 residues in the CDR3. Looked up from germline, CDR1 is SGHRS and CDR2 is YFSETQ. Unmatched junction bases numbered 7, after V lost 5 bases and J lost 3 bases.